Listed below are T cell receptor beta chains from one sample, sequenced in a study of cytomegalovirus exposure and HLA in healthy donors. Profiling relied on immunoSEQ multiplex PCR, and the TCRdb table lists in-frame clones only, not all of them. Its listing shows 220,000 or so clones. The sequenced sample consisted of PBMCs. These receptors originate from a girl aged 2-10 years in good health and CMV-seropositive. The CDR3 runs from the conserved cysteine through the conserved F or W. D genes are given only for firm matches. Size is stated for part of the rows, as once, few or many counts, or as a class when the clone is expanded.

-,TRBV2,TRBJ2-5,12,-,TGTGCCAGCCGGGAGATCCAAGAGACCCAGTACTTC,CASREIQETQYF
-,TRBV28,TRBJ1-4,15,-,TGTGCCAGCAGTTTATCCGGGTTGGATAATGAAAAACTGTTTTTT,CASSLSGLDNEKLFF
-,TRBV7-8,TRBJ1-5,16,-,TGTGCCAGCAGCTTCGGGGGGGAGTGGGGGATTCAGCCCCAGCATTTT,CASSFGGEWGIQPQHF
medium-sized,TRBV2,TRBJ1-3,15,TRBD1,TGTGCCAGCAAGGGACATCAGGGGGATGGAAACACCATATATTTT,CASKGHQGDGNTIYF
-,TRBV11-1,TRBJ1-3,17,-,TGTGCCAGCAGCTTTCCGCGATACCCCTTCTCTGGAAACACCATATATTTT,CASSFPRYPFSGNTIYF
-,TRBV5-6,TRBJ1-3,18,TRBD1,TGTGCCAGCAGCCTTGAGCTGGGACAGCCGATCTCTGGAAACACCATATATTTT,CASSLELGQPISGNTIYF
-,TRBV5-6,TRBJ2-7,15,-,TGTGCCAGCAGCTTGGGGTCCTTGAGCTCCTACGAGCAGTACTTC,CASSLGSLSSYEQYF
-,TRBV11-2,TRBJ2-1,15,-,TGTGCCAGCAGCTCACTACTGACAGGTACCGATGAGCAGTTCTTC,CASSSLLTGTDEQFF
-,TRBV13,TRBJ1-1,13,-,TGTGCCAGCAGCAGCTCCCCAAGCACTGAAGCTTTCTTT,CASSSSPSTEAFF
-,TRBV20-1,TRBJ2-1,10,TRBD2,TGCAGTGCAATAGCGGGTGAGCAGTTCTTC,CSAIAGEQFF
-,TRBV6-4,TRBJ2-7,16,-,TGTGCCAACCCCTGGGGCCCAGGGACTGACTCCTACGAGCAGTACTTC,CANPWGPGTDSYEQYF
-,TRBV29-1,TRBJ2-6,15,TRBD1,TGCAGCGCTGGACAGGGGGACTCTGGGGCCAACGTCCTGACTTTC,CSAGQGDSGANVLTF
-,TRBV19,TRBJ1-4,18,TRBD1,TGTGCCAGTAGTCATCGCGGGACAGGGGCTGCAACTAATGAAAAACTGTTTTTT,CASSHRGTGAATNEKLFF
-,TRBV9,TRBJ2-7,14,TRBD1,TGTGCCAGCAGCGTAGCAGGGGGCGGGTACGAGCAGTACTTC,CASSVAGGGYEQYF
-,TRBV4-1,TRBJ2-2,17,-,TGCGCCAGCAGCCAAATCCCGGCTGGGGCCCTGATCGGGGAGCTGTTTTTT,CASSQIPAGALIGELFF